Presented here are 12 T cell receptor beta chains from one specimen sequenced in a study of cytomegalovirus exposure and HLA in healthy donors. The PCR was carried out with 60 Vbeta primers and 13 Jbeta primers. The data were produced by immunoSEQ multiplex PCR, yet TCRdb's version contains in-frame clones alone and is incomplete. The sample holds some 200,000 clones, 80% seen once. The sample comprised PBMCs. The receptors were gathered from a boy between 10 and 17 years old in good health and CMV-seronegative.

The CDR3, as DNA: TGTGCCAGCAGTTCCAGCCACCGGACAGCTGGAAACACCATATATTTT. Translation: CASSSSHRTAGNTIYF. The rearrangement uses TRBV27 and TRBJ1-3; TRBD1 is a possible D gene (6 bases). This CDR3 is 16 amino acids long. The V end lost 4 bases, the J end lost 2 bases, and 15 bases lay between the germline ends. The germline V gene encodes CDR1 MNHEY and CDR2 SMNVEV (reference sequence).

This sequence joins TRBV6-1 and TRBJ2-1; D might be TRBD2 (5 bases). V was shortened by 8 bases and J by 3 bases, with 14 bases between the two germline ends. Germline V gene data show CDR1 as MNHNS and CDR2 as SASEGT. The CDR3 has 14 amino acids. This CDR3 reads CASGGSSDYNEQFF. The CDR3, as DNA: TGTGCCAGCGGAGGAAGTAGCGACTACAATGAGCAGTTCTTC.

The chain combines TRBV7-8 with TRBJ2-1; D is ambiguous. The CDR3 sequence is 11 residues long. With 6 bases removed from V and 5 bases from J, the gap between germline ends came to 5 bases. CDR1 is SGHVS and CDR2 is FQNEAQ in the germline V gene. In DNA form, the CDR3 reads TGTGCCAGCAGGCGCAACAATGAGCAGTTCTTC. Amino acids: CASRRNNEQFF.

The chain employs TRBV18 and TRBJ1-2; perhaps TRBD1 as D (6 bases). The CDR3 contains 13 residues. V was shortened by 4 bases and J by 5 bases, with 11 bases between the two germline ends. From germline, CDR1 is KGHSH and CDR2 LQKENI. In nucleotides, the CDR3 is TGTGCCAGCTCACGAGGGGGGGAGTATGGCTACACCTTC. Translation gives CASSRGGEYGYTF.

V usage is TRBV6-5 and J usage is TRBJ1-2; no firm D call. CDR1 and CDR2 from the germline V gene are MNHEY and SVGAGI. V dropped 6 bases and J dropped 3 bases, with 17 bases sitting between them. The CDR3 contains 15 residues. The CDR3 loop is CASRSLLRGDYGYTF. CDR3 DNA sequence: TGTGCCAGCAGATCACTCCTTCGCGGTGACTATGGCTACACCTTC.

As to this clone: Compared with germline, one end of the junction differs, possibly owing to a read error. This rearrangement joins TRBV4-3 to TRBJ2-3; the match to TRBD2 covers 8 bases. From germline, CDR1 is LGHNA and CDR2 YSLEER. This CDR3 is 16 amino acids long. The CDR3 spells CASSQAGGGYTDMQYF. DNA for the CDR3: TGCGCCAGCAGCCAAGCGGGAGGGGGGTACACAGATATGCAGTATTTT.

The V gene is TRBV4-2, the J gene TRBJ2-3, with 8 bases that match TRBD2. Per the germline V gene, CDR1 is LGHNA and CDR2 is YNFKEQ. V dropped 1 base and J dropped 6; count of bases not matched to a gene: 9. The CDR3 loop spans 16 amino acids. The CDR3 DNA reads TGTGCCAGCAGCCAAGTAACGGGGGGGCTGTTTGATACGCAGTATTTT. Translating it yields CASSQVTGGLFDTQYF.

J is TRBJ2-5 and V is TRBV5-5; 7 bases align to TRBD1. The DNA end is a closer match to TRBJ2-7, so the J assignment may be wrong. The CDR3 loop spans 13 amino acids. Germline V lookup: CDR1 SGHKS, CDR2 YYEKEE (reference sequence). CDR3 sequence: CASSRDSYYEQYF. Here the CDR3 DNA reads TGTGCCAGCAGCAGGGACAGCTACTACGAGCAGTACTTC.

The chain carries TRBV19 and TRBJ1-3; 9 bases are shared with TRBD1. This CDR3 spans 15 amino acids. V was pared by 4 bases and J by 10 bases, with 11 bases of the junction left unmatched. The germline CDR1 and CDR2 sequences are LNHDA and SQIVND (reference sequence). The CDR3 sequence is CASSTTGTGLETIYF. The CDR3 bases are TGTGCCAGTAGTACCACCGGGACAGGGTTGGAGACCATATATTTT.

This clone was detected only once. The rearrangement links TRBV4-1 to TRBJ1-1, with 8 bases that match TRBD1. Germline loops: CDR1 MGHRA, CDR2 YSYEKL. With 1 base clipped from V and 5 bases from J, the junction kept 6 bases outside the gene matches. The CDR3 contains 15 residues. For the CDR3, the DNA is TGCGCCAGCAGCCAAGGAAACAGGGGGTGGACTGAAGCTTTCTTT. Protein: CASSQGNRGWTEAFF.

V and J are TRBV7-8 and TRBJ2-3; a weak D match, TRBD2 (6 bases). Per germline, CDR1 SGHVS and CDR2 FQNEAQ. CDR3 length: 14 residues. The V gene lost 1 base and the J gene lost 6 bases, with 11 bases spanning the gap. For the CDR3, the DNA is TGTGCCAGCAGCTTAGTAGGCGGGGCGGATACGCAGTATTTT. Protein product: CASSLVGGADTQYF.

The chain has TRBV5-1 and TRBJ2-5, with TRBD2 matching 11 bases. Germline loops: CDR1 SGHRS, CDR2 YFSETQ. The length of the CDR3 is 17 residues. The junction had 8 bases not matched to a gene; V was cut back by 0 bases and J by 4 bases. The CDR3 region has the DNA TGCGCCAGCAGCTTGGTTCGTCTAGCGGGAGGTTCAGAGACCCAGTACTTC. Translating it yields CASSLVRLAGGSETQYF.